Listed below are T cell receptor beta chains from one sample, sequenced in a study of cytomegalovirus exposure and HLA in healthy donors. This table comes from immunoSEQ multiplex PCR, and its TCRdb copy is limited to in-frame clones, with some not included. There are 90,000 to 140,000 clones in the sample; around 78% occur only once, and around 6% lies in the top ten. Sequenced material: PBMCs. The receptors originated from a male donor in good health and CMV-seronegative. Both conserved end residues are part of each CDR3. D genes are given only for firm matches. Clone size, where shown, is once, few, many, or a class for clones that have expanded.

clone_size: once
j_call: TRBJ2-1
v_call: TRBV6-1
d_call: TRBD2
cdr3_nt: TGTGCCAGCACCCAGAGCGGGAGGGGTCACAATGAGCAGTTCTTC
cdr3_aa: CASTQSGRGHNEQFF

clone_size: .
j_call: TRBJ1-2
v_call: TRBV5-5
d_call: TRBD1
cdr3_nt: TGTGCCAGCAGCCCGGTGGGCAGGGGGAACTATGGCTACACCTTC
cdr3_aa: CASSPVGRGNYGYTF

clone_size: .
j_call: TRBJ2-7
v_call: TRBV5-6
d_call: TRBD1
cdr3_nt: TGTGCCAGCAGCCGTCCTCTAACAGGGGGCGAGCAGTACTTC
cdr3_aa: CASSRPLTGGEQYF

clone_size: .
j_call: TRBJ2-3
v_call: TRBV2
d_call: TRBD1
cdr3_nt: TGTGCCAGCGCACAGGGGGCGACAGATACGCAGTATTTT
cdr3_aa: CASAQGATDTQYF

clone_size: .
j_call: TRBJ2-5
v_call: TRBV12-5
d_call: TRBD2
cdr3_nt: TGTGCTAGTGGACTAGCGGGAGAAGAGACCCAGTACTTC
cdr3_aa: CASGLAGEETQYF

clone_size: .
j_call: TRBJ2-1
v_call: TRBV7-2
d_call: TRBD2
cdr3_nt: TGTGCCAGCAGCTCCAGGGGGACTAGCGGGAGTAATGAGCAGTTCTTC
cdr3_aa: CASSSRGTSGSNEQFF

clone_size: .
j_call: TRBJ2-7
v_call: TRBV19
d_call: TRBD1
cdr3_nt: TGTGCCAGTAGTCCCAGGACAGGATCCAACGAGCAGTACTTC
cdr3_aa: CASSPRTGSNEQYF

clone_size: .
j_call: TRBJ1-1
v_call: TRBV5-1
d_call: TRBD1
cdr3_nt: TGCGCCAGCAGTTTCGACAGGGCCAACACTGAAGCTTTCTTT
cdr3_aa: CASSFDRANTEAFF

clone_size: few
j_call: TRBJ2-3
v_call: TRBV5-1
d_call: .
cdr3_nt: TGCGCCAGCAGCATCTGGGGGCGAGATACGCAGTATTTT
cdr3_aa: CASSIWGRDTQYF

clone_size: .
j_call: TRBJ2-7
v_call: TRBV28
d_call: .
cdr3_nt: TGTGCCAGCAGTTTTGGTCAGGAGCAGTACTTC
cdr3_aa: CASSFGQEQYF

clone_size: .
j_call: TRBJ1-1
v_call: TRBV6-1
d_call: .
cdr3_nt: TGTGCCAGCAGTGAAGCGCGGGGCACTGAAGCTTTCTTT
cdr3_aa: CASSEARGTEAFF

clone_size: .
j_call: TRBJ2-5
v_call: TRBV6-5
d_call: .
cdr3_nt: TGTGCCAGCAGTTACGGAAGGGGTGGGGAGACCCAGTACTTC
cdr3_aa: CASSYGRGGETQYF

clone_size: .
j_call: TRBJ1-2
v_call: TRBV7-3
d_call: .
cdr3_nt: TGTGCCAGCAGCTTATCCGCGGGGAGTGGCTACACCTTC
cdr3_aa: CASSLSAGSGYTF

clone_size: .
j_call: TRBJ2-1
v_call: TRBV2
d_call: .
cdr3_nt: TGTGCCAGCAGTTCAACAGCCACCTCGGCTGAGCAGTTCTTC
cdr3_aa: CASSSTATSAEQFF

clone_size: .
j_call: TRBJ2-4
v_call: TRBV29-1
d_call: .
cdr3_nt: TGCAGCGTGTTCGGCGGAAACATTCAGTACTTC
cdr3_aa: CSVFGGNIQYF

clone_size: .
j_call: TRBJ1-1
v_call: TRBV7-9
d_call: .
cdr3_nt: TGTGCCAGCAGCGAACCGGGGAACACTGAAGCTTTCTTT
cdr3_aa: CASSEPGNTEAFF

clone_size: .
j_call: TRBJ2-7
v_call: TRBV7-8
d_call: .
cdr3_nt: TGTGCTAGCAGCTTACAAGGACTCTATAGCTCCTACGAGCAGTACTTC
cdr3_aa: CASSLQGLYSSYEQYF

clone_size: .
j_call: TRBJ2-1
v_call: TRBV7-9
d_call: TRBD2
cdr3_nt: TGTGCCAGCAGCTTGACTAGCGGGAGGGGGAATGAGCAGTTCTTC
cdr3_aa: CASSLTSGRGNEQFF

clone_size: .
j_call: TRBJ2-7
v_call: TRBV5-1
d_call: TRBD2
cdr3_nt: TGCGCCAGCAGCTTGGATGTAGCGGGAGAAGGCGAGCAGTACTTC
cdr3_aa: CASSLDVAGEGEQYF

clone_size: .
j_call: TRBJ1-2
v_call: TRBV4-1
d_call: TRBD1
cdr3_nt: TGCGCCAGCAGCCATCCTGGGACAGGGAGCTATGGCTACACCTTC
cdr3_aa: CASSHPGTGSYGYTF

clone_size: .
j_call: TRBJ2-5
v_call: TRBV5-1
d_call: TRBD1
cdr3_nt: TGCGCCAGCAGCTCACAGGGGGAGACCCAGTACTTC
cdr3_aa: CASSSQGETQYF

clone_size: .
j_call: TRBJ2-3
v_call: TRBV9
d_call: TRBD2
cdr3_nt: TGTGCCAGCAGCGTGGGTCCTAGCGGGAGCCACACAGATACGCAGTATTTT
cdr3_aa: CASSVGPSGSHTDTQYF

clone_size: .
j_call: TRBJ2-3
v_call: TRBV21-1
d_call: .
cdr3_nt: TGTGCCAGCAGCCCAAGATGTAGCGGGAGGGCCACAGATACGCAGTATTTT
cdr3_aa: CASSPRCSGRATDTQYF

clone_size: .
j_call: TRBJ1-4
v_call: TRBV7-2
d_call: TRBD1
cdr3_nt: TGTGCCAGCAGCTTACGGACAGGGGATGAAAAACTGTTTTTT
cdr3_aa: CASSLRTGDEKLFF

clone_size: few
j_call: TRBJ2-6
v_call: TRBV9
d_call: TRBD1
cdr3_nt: TGTGCCAGCAGCGTAGTGACAGGGTCCTCTGGGGCCAACGTCCTGACTTTC
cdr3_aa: CASSVVTGSSGANVLTF

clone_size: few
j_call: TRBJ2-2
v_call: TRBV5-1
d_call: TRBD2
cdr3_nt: TGCGCCAGCAGCTTGGTGGTAGCGGGAGACCCTAGCGGGGAGCTGTTTTTT
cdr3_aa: CASSLVVAGDPSGELFF

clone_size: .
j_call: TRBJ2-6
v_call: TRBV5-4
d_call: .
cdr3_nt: TGTGCCAGCAGCTCCCGCAGCTCTGGGGCCAACGTCCTGACTTTC
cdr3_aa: CASSSRSSGANVLTF

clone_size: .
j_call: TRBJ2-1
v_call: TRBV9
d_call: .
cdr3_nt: TGTGCCAGCAGCGTATCCGGGACAGGGTATTGGCTAGCGGGAGTCGGGTCCTACAATGAGCAGTTCTTC
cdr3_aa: CASSVSGTGYWLAGVGSYNEQFF

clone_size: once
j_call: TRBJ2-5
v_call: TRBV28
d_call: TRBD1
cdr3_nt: TGTGCCAGCTCGGGGACAGGGCTAGAGACCCAGTACTTC
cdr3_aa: CASSGTGLETQYF

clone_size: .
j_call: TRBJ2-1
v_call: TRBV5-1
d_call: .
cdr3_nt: TGCGCCAGCAGCTTGGTGGGACTTTACAATGAGCAGTTCTTC
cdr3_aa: CASSLVGLYNEQFF

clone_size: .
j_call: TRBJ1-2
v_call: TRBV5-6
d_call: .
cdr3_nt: TGTGCCAGCAGCTCCGGACAGTCTTACTATGGCTACACCTTC
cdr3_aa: CASSSGQSYYGYTF

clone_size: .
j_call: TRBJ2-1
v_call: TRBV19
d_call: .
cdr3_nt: TGTGCCAGTAGTACTCTGACTAGGAACAATGAGCAGTTCTTC
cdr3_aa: CASSTLTRNNEQFF

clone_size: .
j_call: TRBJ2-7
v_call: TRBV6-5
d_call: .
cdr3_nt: TGTGCCAGCAGTTCCGTTGGGACTCTTAGCTCCTACGAGCAGTACTTC
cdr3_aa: CASSSVGTLSSYEQYF

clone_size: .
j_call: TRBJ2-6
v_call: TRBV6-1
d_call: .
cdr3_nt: TGTGCCAGCGGTCGGTCCGGGGCCAACGTCCTGACTTTC
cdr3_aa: CASGRSGANVLTF

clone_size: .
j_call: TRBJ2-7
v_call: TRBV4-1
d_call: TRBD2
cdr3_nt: TGCGCCAGCAGCCGAGTCATAGCGGGAAGCGAGCAGTACTTC
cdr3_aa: CASSRVIAGSEQYF

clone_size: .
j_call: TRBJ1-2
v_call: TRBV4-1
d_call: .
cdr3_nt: TGCGCCAGCAGCCAAGATACCGGGGTGGGTAGCTATGGCTACACCTTC
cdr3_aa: CASSQDTGVGSYGYTF

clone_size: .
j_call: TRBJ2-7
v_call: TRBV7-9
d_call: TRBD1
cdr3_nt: TGTTCCAGCAGCTTCACCCGGGACAGGGGGCTCGAGCAGTACTTC
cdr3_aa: CSSSFTRDRGLEQYF

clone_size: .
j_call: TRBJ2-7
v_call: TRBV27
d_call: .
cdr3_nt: TGTGCCAGCAGCCTGACTCCGCTTTACGAGCAGTACTTC
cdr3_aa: CASSLTPLYEQYF

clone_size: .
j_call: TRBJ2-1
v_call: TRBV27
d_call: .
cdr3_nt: TGTGCCAGCAGCCAATACAGCAACACGGATAATGAGCAGTTCTTC
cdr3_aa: CASSQYSNTDNEQFF

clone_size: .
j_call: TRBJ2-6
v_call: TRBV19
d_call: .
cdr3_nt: TGTGCCAGTAGAGACAGGCTGAGCTCTGGGGCCAACGTCCTGACTTTC
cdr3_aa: CASRDRLSSGANVLTF

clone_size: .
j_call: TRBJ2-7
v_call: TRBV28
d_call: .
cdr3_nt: TGTGCCAGCAGTTTGGCAGGTTCTGGATCCTACGAGCAGTACTTC
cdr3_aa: CASSLAGSGSYEQYF

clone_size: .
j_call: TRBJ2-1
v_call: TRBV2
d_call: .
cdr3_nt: TGTGCCAGCAGTGGCAGGGGCGCCTACAATGAGCAGTTCTTC
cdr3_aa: CASSGRGAYNEQFF

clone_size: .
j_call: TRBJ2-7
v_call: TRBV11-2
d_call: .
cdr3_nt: TGTGCCAGCAGCTTAGTTGGTCCGGGCTACGAGCAGTACTTC
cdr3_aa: CASSLVGPGYEQYF